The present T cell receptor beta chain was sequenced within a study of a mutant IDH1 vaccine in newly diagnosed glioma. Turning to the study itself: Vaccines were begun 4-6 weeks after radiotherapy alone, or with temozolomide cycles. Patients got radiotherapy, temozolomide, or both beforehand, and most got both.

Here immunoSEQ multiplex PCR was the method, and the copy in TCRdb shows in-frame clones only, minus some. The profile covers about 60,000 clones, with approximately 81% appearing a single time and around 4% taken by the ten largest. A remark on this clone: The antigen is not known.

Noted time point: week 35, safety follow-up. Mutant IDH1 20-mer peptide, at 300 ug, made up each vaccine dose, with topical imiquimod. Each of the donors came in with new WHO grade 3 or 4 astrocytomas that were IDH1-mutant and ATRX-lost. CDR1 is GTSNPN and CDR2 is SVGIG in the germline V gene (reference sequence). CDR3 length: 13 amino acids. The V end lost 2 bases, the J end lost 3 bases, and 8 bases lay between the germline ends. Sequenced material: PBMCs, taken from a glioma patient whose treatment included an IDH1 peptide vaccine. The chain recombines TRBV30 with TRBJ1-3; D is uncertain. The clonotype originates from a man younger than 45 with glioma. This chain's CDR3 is CAWSHGDGNTIYF. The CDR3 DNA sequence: TGTGCCTGGAGTCACGGGGATGGAAACACCATATATTTT. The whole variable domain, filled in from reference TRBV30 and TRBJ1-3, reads SQTIHQWPATLVQPVGSPLSLECTVEGTSNPNLYWYRQAAGRGLQLLFYSVGIGQISSEVPQNLSASRPQDRQFILSSKKLLLSDSGFYLCAWSHGDGNTIYFGEGSWLTVV.